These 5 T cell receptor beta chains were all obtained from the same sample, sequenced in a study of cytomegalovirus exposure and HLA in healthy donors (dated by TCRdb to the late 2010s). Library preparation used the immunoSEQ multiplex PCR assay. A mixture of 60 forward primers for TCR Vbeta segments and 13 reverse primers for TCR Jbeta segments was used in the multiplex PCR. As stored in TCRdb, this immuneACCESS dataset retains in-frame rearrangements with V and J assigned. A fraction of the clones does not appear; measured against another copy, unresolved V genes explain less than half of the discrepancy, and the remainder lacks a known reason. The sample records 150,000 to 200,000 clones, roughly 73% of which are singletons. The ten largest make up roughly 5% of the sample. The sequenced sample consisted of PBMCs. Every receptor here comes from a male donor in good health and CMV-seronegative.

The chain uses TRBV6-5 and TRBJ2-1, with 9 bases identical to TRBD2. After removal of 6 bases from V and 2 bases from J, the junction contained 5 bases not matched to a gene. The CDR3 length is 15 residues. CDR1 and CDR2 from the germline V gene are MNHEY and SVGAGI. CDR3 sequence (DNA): TGTGCCAGCAGCCTCGGACTAGCGCCCTACAATGAGCAGTTCTTC. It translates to CASSLGLAPYNEQFF.

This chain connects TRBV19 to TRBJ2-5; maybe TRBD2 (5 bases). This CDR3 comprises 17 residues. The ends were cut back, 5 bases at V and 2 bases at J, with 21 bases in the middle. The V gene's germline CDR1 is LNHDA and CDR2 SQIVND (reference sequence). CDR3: CASSAGASGSPQETQYF. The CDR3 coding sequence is TGTGCCAGTAGTGCCGGCGCCTCGGGGAGCCCGCAAGAGACCCAGTACTTC.

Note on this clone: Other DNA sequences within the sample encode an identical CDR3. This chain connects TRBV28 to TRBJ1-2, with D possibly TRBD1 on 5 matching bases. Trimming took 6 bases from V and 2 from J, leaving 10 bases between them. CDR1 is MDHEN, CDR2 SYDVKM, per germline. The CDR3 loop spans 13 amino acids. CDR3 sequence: CASRETGNYGYTF. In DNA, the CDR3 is TGTGCCAGCAGGGAAACAGGAAACTATGGCTACACCTTC.

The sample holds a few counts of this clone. CDR3: CASSFSDEQYF. The CDR3 bases are TGTGCCAGCAGTTTTTCGGACGAGCAGTACTTC. The gene calls are TRBV27 and TRBJ2-7; no clear D gene. This CDR3 spans 11 amino acids. Trimming removed 3 bases at V and 5 bases at J, with 5 bases between. In germline, CDR1 is MNHEY, CDR2 SMNVEV (reference sequence).

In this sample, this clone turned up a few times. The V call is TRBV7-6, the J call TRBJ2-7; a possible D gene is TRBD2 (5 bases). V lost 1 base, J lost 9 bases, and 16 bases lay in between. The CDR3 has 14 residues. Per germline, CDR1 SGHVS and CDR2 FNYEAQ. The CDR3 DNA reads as TGTGCCAGCAGCTTAGATCTCGGGAATCCCATGCAGTACTTC. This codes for CASSLDLGNPMQYF. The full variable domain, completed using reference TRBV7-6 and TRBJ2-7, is GAGVSQSPRYKVTKRGQDVALRCDPISGHVSLYWYRQALGQGPEFLTYFNYEAQQDKSGLPNDRFSAERPEGSISTLTIQRTEQRDSAMYRCASSLDLGNPMQYFGPGTRLTVT.